The source of this T cell receptor beta chain is a study of blood T cell repertoires in COVID-19. About the study: Acute-phase and convalescent COVID-19 samples originated in the United States, Italy and Spain. In each case, the material was cDNA or gDNA derived from T cells, B-cell-depleted T cells, or PBMCs.

In the original analysis: Amplifying reference gene primers gave estimates of nucleated cell counts. The data were produced by immunoSEQ multiplex PCR, yet TCRdb's version contains in-frame clones alone and is incomplete. The V and J calls and clone size are taken from that table; D and trimming were inferred from the DNA. The data contain around 78,000 clones, approximately 85% of them seen just once; the ten biggest clones take up approximately 46%. The length of the CDR3 is 13 residues. This clone came up once. The sequenced material came from peripheral blood. The sequence derives from a human donor in a cohort sampled during active COVID-19. V gene TRBV21-1 combines with J gene TRBJ2-1; TRBD1 reflects the table's D call only, with no check against the DNA. TRBV21-1 is a pseudogene segment. The CDR3 loop is CASSETVNNEQFF. The CDR3 DNA is TGTGCCAGCAGCGAGACAGTAAACAATGAGCAGTTCTTC.